The rows below give T cell receptor beta chains drawn from one sample of a study of blood T cell repertoires in COVID-19. TCRdb's copy holds only in-frame clones and misses some; the assay was immunoSEQ multiplex PCR. The profile shows some 180,000 clones, roughly 84% of them singletons. Material for sequencing was peripheral blood. The receptors originated from a human donor in a cohort sampled during active COVID-19. CDR3s include the opening cysteine and the closing phenylalanine or tryptophan. D genes are given only for firm matches. Clone size, where shown, is once, few, many, or a class for clones that have expanded.

j_gene: TRBJ2-7; v_gene: TRBV6-5; d_gene: .; abundance: .; CDR3aa: CASSYSIGGYEQYF; CDR3nt: TGTGCCAGCAGTTACTCGATTGGAGGGTACGAGCAGTACTTC
j_gene: TRBJ2-7; v_gene: TRBV7-2; d_gene: TRBD1; abundance: .; CDR3aa: CASSPDRGSGLSEQYF; CDR3nt: TGTGCCAGCAGCCCTGACAGGGGGTCGGGGCTATCCGAGCAGTACTTC
j_gene: TRBJ2-1; v_gene: TRBV21-1; d_gene: .; abundance: once; CDR3aa: CASSKVSGLGWDEQFF; CDR3nt: TGTGCCAGCAGCAAAGTTTCCGGACTAGGGTGGGATGAGCAGTTCTTC
j_gene: TRBJ2-7; v_gene: TRBV15; d_gene: .; abundance: .; CDR3aa: CATSGKQGRPYEQYF; CDR3nt: TGTGCCACCAGCGGAAAACAGGGAAGGCCCTACGAGCAGTACTTC
j_gene: TRBJ1-3; v_gene: TRBV6-5; d_gene: .; abundance: .; CDR3aa: CASSSVAGNTIYF; CDR3nt: TGTGCCAGCAGCTCGGTAGCCGGAAACACCATATATTTT
j_gene: TRBJ2-1; v_gene: TRBV15; d_gene: .; abundance: .; CDR3aa: CATSRVENHNEQFF; CDR3nt: TGTGCCACCAGCAGAGTGGAGAATCACAATGAGCAGTTCTTC
j_gene: TRBJ2-1; v_gene: TRBV19; d_gene: TRBD2; abundance: .; CDR3aa: CASSIKLAGGLIYNEQFF; CDR3nt: TGTGCCAGTAGCATAAAACTAGCGGGAGGGCTTATATACAATGAGCAGTTCTTC
j_gene: TRBJ2-7; v_gene: TRBV5-6; d_gene: TRBD2; abundance: .; CDR3aa: CASSIRLAGEQYF; CDR3nt: TGTGCCAGCAGCATAAGACTAGCGGGGGAGCAGTACTTC
j_gene: TRBJ1-3; v_gene: TRBV6-5; d_gene: .; abundance: .; CDR3aa: CAVRPTGGVDTIYF; CDR3nt: TGTGCCGTACGCCCGACGGGGGGTGTGGACACCATATATTTT
j_gene: TRBJ1-1; v_gene: TRBV7-6; d_gene: .; abundance: few; CDR3aa: CASRQGSVTEAFF; CDR3nt: TGTGCCAGCAGGCAGGGTTCGGTTACTGAAGCTTTCTTT
j_gene: TRBJ2-1; v_gene: TRBV6-6; d_gene: TRBD2; abundance: .; CDR3aa: CASSLTSGANEQFF; CDR3nt: TGTGCCAGCAGTCTTACTAGCGGAGCCAATGAGCAGTTCTTC
j_gene: TRBJ2-3; v_gene: TRBV9; d_gene: .; abundance: .; CDR3aa: CASSGQYTDTQYF; CDR3nt: TGTGCCAGCAGCGGACAGTACACAGATACGCAGTATTTT
j_gene: TRBJ2-7; v_gene: TRBV19; d_gene: TRBD1; abundance: .; CDR3aa: CASSIRQGDEQYF; CDR3nt: TGTGCCAGTAGTATTAGACAGGGGGACGAGCAGTACTTC
j_gene: TRBJ1-1; v_gene: TRBV6-6; d_gene: .; abundance: .; CDR3aa: CASSYSAGNTEAFF; CDR3nt: TGTGCCAGCAGTTACTCAGCAGGGAACACTGAAGCTTTCTTT
j_gene: TRBJ1-1; v_gene: TRBV28; d_gene: TRBD1; abundance: .; CDR3aa: CASSSPGTVHPEAFF; CDR3nt: TGTGCCAGCAGTTCTCCCGGGACAGTCCATCCTGAAGCTTTCTTT
j_gene: TRBJ2-1; v_gene: TRBV27; d_gene: .; abundance: once; CDR3aa: CASSEGLYNEQFF; CDR3nt: TGTGCCAGCAGCGAGGGACTTTACAATGAGCAGTTCTTC
j_gene: TRBJ1-1; v_gene: TRBV4-1; d_gene: .; abundance: few; CDR3aa: CASSQPFGVNTEAFF; CDR3nt: TGCGCCAGCAGCCAACCCTTCGGGGTGAACACTGAAGCTTTCTTT
j_gene: TRBJ1-6; v_gene: TRBV28; d_gene: .; abundance: few; CDR3aa: CASRSFQGSSPLHF; CDR3nt: TGTGCCAGCAGGAGTTTTCAGGGGAGCTCACCCCTCCACTTT
j_gene: TRBJ2-7; v_gene: TRBV18; d_gene: TRBD2; abundance: .; CDR3aa: CASSPAGGLHEQYF; CDR3nt: TGTGCCAGCTCACCAGCCGGGGGGTTACACGAGCAGTACTTC
j_gene: TRBJ2-7; v_gene: TRBV7-7; d_gene: TRBD2; abundance: .; CDR3aa: CASSLAAGGAYEQYF; CDR3nt: TGTGCCAGCAGCTTAGCAGCGGGAGGGGCCTACGAGCAGTACTTC
j_gene: TRBJ2-1; v_gene: TRBV2; d_gene: TRBD2; abundance: .; CDR3aa: CASSEDWPSGSRSSYNEQFF; CDR3nt: TGTGCCAGCAGTGAAGACTGGCCTAGCGGGAGCCGAAGTTCCTACAATGAGCAGTTCTTC
j_gene: TRBJ1-2; v_gene: TRBV5-6; d_gene: TRBD1; abundance: .; CDR3aa: CASRLTGGYGYTF; CDR3nt: TGTGCCAGCAGATTGACAGGGGGCTATGGCTACACCTTC
j_gene: TRBJ2-1; v_gene: TRBV20-1; d_gene: .; abundance: .; CDR3aa: CSARGVLRQFF; CDR3nt: TGCAGTGCTAGAGGTGTCCTAAGGCAGTTCTTC
j_gene: TRBJ2-7; v_gene: TRBV19; d_gene: TRBD2; abundance: .; CDR3aa: CASSGTSGSSYEQYF; CDR3nt: TGTGCCAGTAGTGGGACTAGCGGGAGCTCCTACGAGCAGTACTTC
j_gene: TRBJ1-5; v_gene: TRBV19; d_gene: .; abundance: few; CDR3aa: CAPMGGRGQPQHF; CDR3nt: TGTGCCCCTATGGGGGGGCGAGGGCAGCCCCAGCATTTT
j_gene: TRBJ2-7; v_gene: TRBV5-1; d_gene: .; abundance: .; CDR3aa: CASSLELYEQYF; CDR3nt: TGCGCCAGCAGCTTGGAACTTTACGAGCAGTACTTC
j_gene: TRBJ1-2; v_gene: TRBV27; d_gene: .; abundance: .; CDR3aa: CASSFSANYGYTF; CDR3nt: TGTGCCAGCAGTTTCTCGGCTAACTATGGCTACACCTTC
j_gene: TRBJ2-1; v_gene: TRBV5-1; d_gene: TRBD1; abundance: .; CDR3aa: CASSSDRVYEQFF; CDR3nt: TGCGCCAGCAGCTCGGACAGGGTCTATGAGCAGTTCTTC
j_gene: TRBJ1-1; v_gene: TRBV29-1; d_gene: .; abundance: .; CDR3aa: CSVEFRADTEAFF; CDR3nt: TGCAGCGTTGAATTCAGGGCGGACACTGAAGCTTTCTTT
j_gene: TRBJ2-1; v_gene: TRBV10-3; d_gene: TRBD2; abundance: .; CDR3aa: CAISEGRDPPYNEQFF; CDR3nt: TGTGCCATCAGTGAGGGGAGGGACCCCCCCTACAATGAGCAGTTCTTC
j_gene: TRBJ1-1; v_gene: TRBV7-8; d_gene: TRBD1; abundance: .; CDR3aa: CASSLVGQGKNTEAFF; CDR3nt: TGTGCCAGCAGCTTAGTCGGACAGGGGAAGAACACTGAAGCTTTCTTT
j_gene: TRBJ2-1; v_gene: TRBV4-2; d_gene: .; abundance: few; CDR3aa: CASSQDEGIRQFF; CDR3nt: TGTGCCAGCAGCCAAGATGAGGGAATACGGCAGTTCTTC
j_gene: TRBJ1-5; v_gene: TRBV6-5; d_gene: .; abundance: .; CDR3aa: CAVLRGSVNQPQHF; CDR3nt: TGTGCCGTGCTAAGGGGCTCGGTCAATCAGCCCCAGCATTTT
j_gene: TRBJ2-1; v_gene: TRBV9; d_gene: .; abundance: .; CDR3aa: CASSPGGLSIYEQFF; CDR3nt: TGTGCCAGCAGCCCCGGGGGTCTAAGTATCTATGAGCAGTTCTTC
j_gene: TRBJ2-1; v_gene: TRBV18; d_gene: TRBD2; abundance: .; CDR3aa: CASSPPLASGRGEQFF; CDR3nt: TGTGCCAGCTCACCACCCCTGGCTAGCGGGAGAGGTGAGCAGTTCTTC
j_gene: TRBJ2-1; v_gene: TRBV24-1; d_gene: TRBD1; abundance: once; CDR3aa: CATSDPRQGDNEQFF; CDR3nt: TGTGCCACCAGTGACCCACGGCAGGGGGACAATGAGCAGTTCTTC
j_gene: TRBJ2-2; v_gene: TRBV3-1/TRBV3-2; d_gene: TRBD1; abundance: .; CDR3aa: CASSQDRGRFKSGELFF; CDR3nt: TGTGCCAGCAGCCAAGACAGGGGGCGCTTCAAGAGCGGGGAGCTGTTTTTT
j_gene: TRBJ2-7; v_gene: TRBV7-2; d_gene: .; abundance: .; CDR3aa: CASNDAAGTPVYEQYF; CDR3nt: TGTGCCAGCAACGACGCCGCCGGGACTCCAGTCTACGAGCAGTACTTC
j_gene: TRBJ2-1; v_gene: TRBV4-2; d_gene: .; abundance: once; CDR3aa: CASSQDKREPYNEQFF; CDR3nt: TGTGCCAGCAGCCAAGATAAGAGGGAACCCTACAATGAGCAGTTCTTC
j_gene: TRBJ2-7; v_gene: TRBV6-5; d_gene: TRBD1; abundance: .; CDR3aa: CASSRTDRGGTYF; CDR3nt: TGTGCCAGCAGCCGAACCGACAGGGGGGGGACTTACTTC
j_gene: TRBJ2-5; v_gene: TRBV20-1; d_gene: .; abundance: .; CDR3aa: CSALAEETQYF; CDR3nt: TGCAGTGCTTTAGCGGAAGAGACCCAGTACTTC
j_gene: TRBJ2-7; v_gene: TRBV7-2; d_gene: .; abundance: .; CDR3aa: CASSPYSEQYF; CDR3nt: TGTGCCAGCAGCCCCTATTCTGAGCAGTACTTC
j_gene: TRBJ2-7; v_gene: TRBV28; d_gene: TRBD2; abundance: .; CDR3aa: CASPKDMLAGAYEQYF; CDR3nt: TGTGCCAGCCCGAAAGATATGCTAGCGGGAGCCTACGAGCAGTACTTC